This TCR beta chain appears in the sequencing data of a study of blood T cells in healthy people across ages. Points from the study as a whole: Per-million-T-cell TCR beta diversity fell roughly linearly with age.

Sample-barcoded 5' priming and a J-beta primer mix drove a second PCR of about 7 to 12 cycles. Per-sample output comprised a minimum of 2.5 million paired-end reads containing CDR3. TCRdb used MiXCR to reprocess the 5' RACE reads, holding one entry per CDR3 protein. The sample holds around 1,500,000 distinct CDR3 sequences, approximately 42% seen once. Details on this clonotype: Its antigen is unidentified.

Germline V gene data show CDR1 as MNHEY and CDR2 as SMNVEV (reference sequence). Deletions cut 3 bases from V and 1 base from J, with 16 bases between. The CDR3 is 17 amino acids. The sequence was collected from a young woman in good health. The chain links TRBV27 to TRBJ1-5; unclear D gene. Sequenced material: blood. The CDR3 here is CASSFQSAGISNQPQHF. The CDR3 nucleotides read TGTGCCAGCAGTTTCCAATCGGCGGGGATAAGCAATCAGCCCCAGCATTTT.